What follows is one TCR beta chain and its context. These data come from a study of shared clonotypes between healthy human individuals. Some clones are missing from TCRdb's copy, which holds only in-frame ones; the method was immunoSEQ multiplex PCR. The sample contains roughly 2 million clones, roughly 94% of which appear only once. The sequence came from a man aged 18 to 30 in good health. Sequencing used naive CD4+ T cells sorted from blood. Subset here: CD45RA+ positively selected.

The chain's CDR3 is CASSFGRGIHSPLHF. CDR3 nucleotide sequence: TGTGCCAGCAGTTTCGGCAGGGGAATCCATTCACCCCTCCACTTT. The V and J genes are TRBV28 and TRBJ1-6, with D possibly being TRBD1 (6 bases). V lost 3 bases and J 8 bases, leaving 14 bases between the germline ends. The germline V gene has CDR1 MDHEN and CDR2 SYDVKM. The CDR3 is 15 residues long.